This T cell receptor (beta chain) was identified during a study of blood T cell repertoires in COVID-19. V was cut by 4 bases and J by 7 bases, with 10 bases left in between. Germline-derived CDR1 and CDR2 are LGHDT and YNNKEL (reference sequence). CDR3 size: 13 residues. Generated by immunoSEQ multiplex PCR, the TCRdb table keeps only in-frame clones and is missing some. The table has more than 300,000 clones, about 90% seen once. The origin of this receptor is a woman between 18 and 30 years old who had recovered from COVID-19. The chain is built from TRBV3-1 (or the pseudogene TRBV3-2) and TRBJ2-2; D possibly corresponds to TRBD2 (5 bases). The sequencing sample was made of peripheral blood. The CDR3 nucleotides read TGTGCCAGCAGCCCCCTAGCAGGCGGGGAGCTGTTTTTT. It encodes CASSPLAGGELFF.